Shown below are 14 T cell receptor beta chains from a single sample sequenced in a study of shared clonotypes between healthy human individuals (dated by TCRdb to the early 2020s). Library preparation employed the immunoSEQ multiplex PCR assay. Imported from immuneACCESS, the table was reduced by TCRdb to in-frame sequences with V and J called. These copies leave out some clones; in studies compared against another copy, an unresolved V gene accounts for under half, and the cause of the remainder is not known. The sample table holds more than 2,000,000 clones, of which 90% to 95% were seen once. The ten biggest clones cover about 0.41% of the sample. The sample consisted of naive CD4+ T cells from PBMCs. According to the study, the label for this sample's cell subset or site signals: CD45RA+ positively selected. The receptors were sampled from a man in his late teens or twenties in good health. Some clones in this sample may be carry-over from other donors' samples.

This rearrangement joins TRBV5-1 to TRBJ2-5, with 10 bases identical to TRBD1. V gave up 1 base and J gave up 2 bases; unmatched junction bases: 5. This CDR3 has 16 amino acids. Germline assignment: CDR1 SGHRS and CDR2 YFSETQ. The CDR3 spells CASSLFGQGDQETQYF. The DNA of the CDR3 is TGCGCCAGCAGCTTGTTTGGACAGGGGGATCAAGAGACCCAGTACTTC.

The CDR3 protein is CASSIRTSGFSYEQYF. Here the CDR3 DNA reads TGTGCCAGCAGCATCCGGACTAGCGGGTTCTCCTACGAGCAGTACTTC. The rearrangement joins TRBV28 to TRBJ2-7; 11 positions agree with TRBD2. From germline, CDR1 is MDHEN and CDR2 SYDVKM. V shed 6 bases and J 0 bases; nucleotides not matched to a gene: 7. This CDR3 has 16 residues.

The chain is built from TRBV6-6 and TRBJ1-3; D is unresolved. The CDR3 spans 15 residues. Germline V gene data show CDR1 as MNHNY and CDR2 as SVGAGI (reference sequence). Trimming cost V 3 bases and J 4 bases, with 13 bases left between them. The CDR3: CASSYMGLGGNTIYF. The DNA for the CDR3 is TGTGCCAGCAGTTATATGGGGTTAGGGGGAAACACCATATATTTT.

The chain couples TRBV5-4 to TRBJ2-1; 13 bases align to TRBD2. V shed 2 bases, J shed 13 bases, and the junction held 3 bases outside the gene matches. Germline assignment: CDR1 SGHNT and CDR2 YYREEE (reference sequence). The length of the CDR3 is 13 residues. This CDR3 reads CASSFGLAGAQFF. CDR3 DNA: TGTGCCAGCAGCTTCGGACTAGCGGGAGCCCAGTTCTTC.

The rearrangement joins TRBV18 to TRBJ2-7; 9 positions match TRBD1. The length of the CDR3 is 15 residues. J gave up 6 bases and V 5 bases, and 11 bases lay outside the gene matches. Germline V gives CDR1 KGHSH, CDR2 LQKENI. CDR3: CASSGAGQGPSEQYF. In nucleotides, the CDR3 is TGTGCCAGCTCAGGGGCGGGACAGGGCCCCTCCGAGCAGTACTTC.

The V and J genes are TRBV28 and TRBJ2-7; either TRBD1 or TRBD2 may supply D (6 bases each). This CDR3 has 16 amino acids. Germline-derived CDR1 and CDR2 are MDHEN and SYDVKM. Trimming took off 7 bases at V and 0 bases at J, with 19 bases between the two ends. CDR3 bases: TGTGCCAGCAAAAAAGGGGGGCAGGCCGGCTCCTACGAGCAGTACTTC. Its translation is CASKKGGQAGSYEQYF.

This clone was observed a single time. The identical CDR3 is also encoded by other nucleotide sequences in the sample. The J gene is TRBJ2-7, the V gene TRBV18; 9 bases agree with TRBD1. The V segment lost 3 bases and the J segment 3 bases; nucleotides outside the gene matches: 3. The CDR3 is 14 amino acids. Germline V gene data show CDR1 as KGHSH and CDR2 as LQKENI. The CDR3 sequence is CASSPAGQGYEQYF. The CDR3 DNA reads as TGTGCCAGCTCACCGGCGGGACAGGGCTACGAGCAGTACTTC.

The genes are TRBV6-6 and TRBJ1-2; TRBD1 matches at 7 bases. The CDR3 consists of 14 residues. Germline trimming cut 4 bases from V and 8 bases from J; bases unmatched to any gene: 10. Germline CDR1 is MNHNY and CDR2 is SVGAGI (reference sequence). The DNA for the CDR3 is TGTGCCAGCAGTTTTCTAGACAGGGTGGGCGGCTACACCTTC. Encoded protein: CASSFLDRVGGYTF.

The chain combines TRBV6-5 with TRBJ2-2; tentative D call: TRBD1 (6 bases). Looked up from germline, CDR1 is MNHEY and CDR2 is SVGAGI. This CDR3 contains 15 residues. Trimming removed 11 bases from V and 2 bases from J, with 18 bases in between. CDR3 sequence (DNA): TGTGCCTTAATCTCCGGACAGCTCAACACCGGGGAGCTGTTTTTT. It is translated as CALISGQLNTGELFF.

This clone has just one count. This chain uses TRBV6-5 with TRBJ1-1, with unresolved D. The CDR3 is 12 residues long. The V end was cut by 9 bases, the J end by 8 bases, with 16 bases between. Looked up from germline, CDR1 is MNHEY and CDR2 is SVGAGI. The CDR3 spells CASLESRAEAFF. The CDR3 coding sequence is TGTGCCAGTCTTGAAAGCCGGGCCGAAGCTTTCTTT.

This clone appeared a single time. The chain couples TRBV6-1 to TRBJ1-5, with D tentatively TRBD1 (5 bases). CDR1 MNHNS and CDR2 SASEGT come from the germline V gene. The V and J ends lost 5 bases and 5 bases respectively, with 16 bases between them. There are 15 residues in the CDR3. DNA for the CDR3: TGTGCCAGCAGTCCGACGTTGGGGGGGTATCAGCCCCAGCATTTT. It specifies CASSPTLGGYQPQHF.

The rearrangement uses TRBV30 and TRBJ1-6; 7 bases map to TRBD1. The CDR3 sequence is 13 residues long. Losses at the gene ends were 3 bases for V and 10 bases for J; bases not matched to a gene: 6. Germline CDR1 and CDR2: GTSNPN and SVGIG (reference sequence). In nucleotides, the CDR3 is TGTGCCTGGAGAGATCACAGGGGCTCACCCCTCCACTTT. Translation gives CAWRDHRGSPLHF.

This chain connects TRBV18 to TRBJ1-1, with 11 nucleotides matching TRBD1. CDR1 and CDR2 (germline): KGHSH, LQKENI. After removal of 4 bases from V and 5 bases from J, the junction contained 15 bases not matched to a gene. CDR3 length equals 18 residues. CDR3 sequence: CASSLQRTKGQGVTEAFF. The CDR3 nucleotides read TGTGCCAGCTCACTACAACGTACTAAGGGACAGGGGGTGACTGAAGCTTTCTTT.

This sequence joins TRBV30 and TRBJ2-7; D is ambiguous. Germline assignment: CDR1 GTSNPN and CDR2 SVGIG (reference sequence). The CDR3 runs to 11 residues. Trimming took off 0 bases at V and 4 bases at J, with 4 bases between the two ends. CDR3 in amino acids: CAWSVEYEQYF. The CDR3 coding sequence is TGTGCCTGGAGTGTCGAGTACGAGCAGTACTTC.